The present entry profiles one TCR beta chain with its context. Its antigen is still unknown. These data belong to a study of T-cell memory formation after mild COVID-19. Overall study results and limits: CD4/CD8 balance characterized clones contracting day 15 to 85, and CD4+ skew characterized later expanders.

TCRdb called the 5' RACE reads again in MiXCR, with one record for every CDR3 protein. Of under 250,000 distinct CDR3 sequences listed, approximately 15% are singletons. V trimming: 5 bases; J trimming: 1 base; junction bases outside the gene matches: 7. The CDR3 contains 14 residues. In germline, CDR1 is DFQATT, CDR2 SNEGSKA (reference sequence). The chain combines TRBV20-1 with TRBJ1-1; 7 positions match TRBD1. The TCR was taken from an adult woman who had mild COVID-19 (a few samples of this study predate the infection). Cell type and time point are not known. Sequenced material: PBMCs or a T cell subset sorted from them (not recorded which). The CDR3 nucleotides are TGCAGTGCTGGAACAGGGGTTTCGAACACTGAAGCTTTCTTT. Protein sequence: CSAGTGVSNTEAFF.